This is a list of T cell receptor beta chains from one sample in a study of radiation and T cells in renal cell carcinoma. The assay was immunoSEQ multiplex PCR, and TCRdb's table has in-frame clones only and misses some. The sample holds about 140,000 clones, 75% to 90% seen once. Here the sequenced sample was blood, taken from a patient whose treatment included radiotherapy and nephrectomy. The receptors come from a woman between 45 and 60 years old with renal cell carcinoma. CDR3s include the opening cysteine and the closing phenylalanine or tryptophan. A D gene is named only where the DNA matches it firmly. The size entry is marked missing in some rows and otherwise reads once, few, many or a size class.

d_gene	abundance	v_gene	j_gene	CDR3nt	CDR3aa
NA	NA	TRBV2	TRBJ1-2	TGTGCCAGCAGTGCCCGGACTAAGGGCTATGGCTACACCTTC	CASSARTKGYGYTF
NA	few	TRBV4-2	TRBJ1-4	TGTGCCAGCAGCCAAGAGACCACGTCTAATGAAAAACTGTTTTTT	CASSQETTSNEKLFF
NA	NA	TRBV30	TRBJ2-7	TGTGCCTGGAGTATGAAACTCCTCCACGAGCAGTACTTC	CAWSMKLLHEQYF
NA	NA	TRBV5-1	TRBJ1-1	TGCGCCAGCAGCTTGGACAGAATGGAAACTGAAGCTTTCTTT	CASSLDRMETEAFF
NA	NA	TRBV30	TRBJ1-4	TGTGCCTGGAGTTCTGGGGGTTTAGCTAATGAAAAACTGTTTTTT	CAWSSGGLANEKLFF
NA	NA	TRBV25-1	TRBJ2-2	TGTGCCAGCAGTGATCCCTTGGCCACCGGGGAGCTGTTTTTT	CASSDPLATGELFF
NA	NA	TRBV10-2	TRBJ1-6	TGCGCCAGCAGTGATTTTAATTCACCCCTCCACTTT	CASSDFNSPLHF
NA	NA	TRBV7-9	TRBJ1-4	TGTGCCAGCAGCTTAGCGGCTCCTAATCGGGAAAAACTGTTTTTT	CASSLAAPNREKLFF
NA	NA	TRBV5-6	TRBJ1-5	TGTGCCAGCAGCCCCGGGACGGAGATTCAGCCCCAGCATTTT	CASSPGTEIQPQHF
TRBD1	once	TRBV15	TRBJ2-1	TGTGCCACCAGCAGAGGGGACAGGGAGCAGTTCTTC	CATSRGDREQFF
NA	once	TRBV5-1	TRBJ1-2	TGCGCCAGCAGGCAGGGGCCCTCGGTTGAGCGTGGCTACACCTTC	CASRQGPSVERGYTF
TRBD1	NA	TRBV5-4	TRBJ1-4	TGTGCCAGCAGCGGTCCCGGGACAGGGACTAATGAAAAACTGTTTTTT	CASSGPGTGTNEKLFF
TRBD1	NA	TRBV10-3	TRBJ2-7	TGTGCCATCAGTCAGGACAGGGGGCTAAACGAGCAGTACTTC	CAISQDRGLNEQYF
NA	once	TRBV27	TRBJ2-7	TGTGCCAGCAGTTTAATGGACTCCACCTACGAGCAGTACTTC	CASSLMDSTYEQYF
NA	NA	TRBV5-1	TRBJ2-4	TGCGCCAGCAGCTTGGAATACCGGGGGTCCAAAAACATTCAGTACTTC	CASSLEYRGSKNIQYF
TRBD1	few	TRBV5-1	TRBJ2-2	TGCGCCAGCAGCTGGGGACAGGGCACGGCCGGGGAGCTGTTTTTT	CASSWGQGTAGELFF
TRBD1	NA	TRBV19	TRBJ2-3	TGTGCCAGTAGTAGAACAGGGGACGCCGGAGGAGATACGCAGTATTTT	CASSRTGDAGGDTQYF
NA	NA	TRBV6-5	TRBJ1-1	TGTGCCAGCAGTCGGAGGACTGGTTCTGAAGCTTTCTTT	CASSRRTGSEAFF
NA	NA	TRBV6-5	TRBJ1-1	TGTGCCAGCAGTTACTCGAATGACCAAGCTTTCTTT	CASSYSNDQAFF
NA	NA	TRBV5-4	TRBJ1-4	TGTGCCAGCAGCCTCGGGTATAATGAAAAACTGTTTTTT	CASSLGYNEKLFF